This is a list of T cell receptor beta chains from one sample in a study of vaccination and CD4 T cells after COVID-19. TCRdb reprocessed the PCR reads with MiXCR, giving one entry per CDR3 protein. This table has about 6,600 distinct CDR3 sequences, roughly 52% appearing once. These receptors have no known antigen. Sequences were obtained from CD4+ T cells from blood, cultured in vitro. The receptor set was obtained from a human donor in good health. Each CDR3 is given with its conserved first and last residue. The order of the fields is V gene, clone size, J gene, D gene, CDR3 DNA, CDR3 protein. The D gene is left open where the match is weak. Rows may omit the clone size; those that give it use once, few, many or a size class.

TRBV28,few,TRBJ1-6,-,TGTGCCAGCAGTTTACCGAGAGGTAGGGGCCGCCGTGAATCACCCCTCCACTTT,CASSLPRGRGRRESPLHF
TRBV6-1,-,TRBJ1-3,-,TGTGCCAGCAAAGGGGAGGCCGGAGGAAACACCATATATTTT,CASKGEAGGNTIYF
TRBV12-3/TRBV12-4,few,TRBJ1-1,TRBD1,TGTGCCAGCAGTCACACAGGGGGCTACACTGAAGCTTTCTTT,CASSHTGGYTEAFF
TRBV7-2,few,TRBJ1-2,-,TGTGCCAGCAGCTTAGATTCGGGGGACTATGGCTACACCTTC,CASSLDSGDYGYTF
TRBV25-1,few,TRBJ2-5,TRBD1,TGTGCCAGCAGTGAGCCCAGGGGGAGCCAAGAGACCCAGTACTTC,CASSEPRGSQETQYF
TRBV2,-,TRBJ2-7,-,TGTGCCAGCAGTGTCCTCTCCTTGTTGCAGTACTTC,CASSVLSLLQYF
TRBV2,-,TRBJ2-3,-,TGTGCCAGCAGTGAACTAGGTGTCAGCGCCACAGATACGCAGTATTTT,CASSELGVSATDTQYF
TRBV5-4,-,TRBJ2-1,TRBD2,TGTGCCAGCAGCTCTAGCGGGGCGGCGTCCTACAATGAGCAGTTCTTC,CASSSSGAASYNEQFF
TRBV27,-,TRBJ1-2,-,TGTGCCAGCAGTGATTTGCTCTATGGCTACACCTTC,CASSDLLYGYTF
TRBV27,few,TRBJ1-6,-,TGTGCCAGCCTCGAGGGGGGGGCGCCTGGTTCACCCCTCCACTTT,CASLEGGAPGSPLHF
TRBV5-4,-,TRBJ1-2,TRBD1,TGTGCCAGCAGCACTCAGGGGGCGCGCGGCTATGGCTACACCTTC,CASSTQGARGYGYTF
TRBV20-1,-,TRBJ2-1,TRBD2,TGCAGTGCTAAAACGGGACTAGGGGACTACAATGAGCAGTTCTTC,CSAKTGLGDYNEQFF
TRBV6-2/TRBV6-3,once,TRBJ2-1,TRBD2,TGTGCCAGCAGTTATCGCACCGGACTAGCTCGTAATGAGCAGTTCTTC,CASSYRTGLARNEQFF
TRBV20-1,-,TRBJ1-5,-,TGCAGTGCAAACAGGGTAGGGCGCAATCAGCCCCAGCATTTT,CSANRVGRNQPQHF
TRBV7-8,few,TRBJ2-1,-,TGTGCCAGCAGGGACAGTACCTACAATGAGCAGTTCTTC,CASRDSTYNEQFF
TRBV2,few,TRBJ2-7,-,TGTGCCAGCAGTGAAGCCCGGGCTAACCTCTACGAGCAGTACTTC,CASSEARANLYEQYF
TRBV20-1,-,TRBJ2-1,-,TGCAGTGCTAGAGCCCCAGGTTACAATGAGCAGTTCTTC,CSARAPGYNEQFF
TRBV24-1,-,TRBJ2-1,TRBD1,TGTGCCACCAGTGTGACAGGGCTCAATGAGCAGTTCTTC,CATSVTGLNEQFF
TRBV7-6,-,TRBJ2-1,-,TGTGCCAGCAGCTCACCAATTGGGCCTTCCTACAATGAGCAGTTCTTC,CASSSPIGPSYNEQFF